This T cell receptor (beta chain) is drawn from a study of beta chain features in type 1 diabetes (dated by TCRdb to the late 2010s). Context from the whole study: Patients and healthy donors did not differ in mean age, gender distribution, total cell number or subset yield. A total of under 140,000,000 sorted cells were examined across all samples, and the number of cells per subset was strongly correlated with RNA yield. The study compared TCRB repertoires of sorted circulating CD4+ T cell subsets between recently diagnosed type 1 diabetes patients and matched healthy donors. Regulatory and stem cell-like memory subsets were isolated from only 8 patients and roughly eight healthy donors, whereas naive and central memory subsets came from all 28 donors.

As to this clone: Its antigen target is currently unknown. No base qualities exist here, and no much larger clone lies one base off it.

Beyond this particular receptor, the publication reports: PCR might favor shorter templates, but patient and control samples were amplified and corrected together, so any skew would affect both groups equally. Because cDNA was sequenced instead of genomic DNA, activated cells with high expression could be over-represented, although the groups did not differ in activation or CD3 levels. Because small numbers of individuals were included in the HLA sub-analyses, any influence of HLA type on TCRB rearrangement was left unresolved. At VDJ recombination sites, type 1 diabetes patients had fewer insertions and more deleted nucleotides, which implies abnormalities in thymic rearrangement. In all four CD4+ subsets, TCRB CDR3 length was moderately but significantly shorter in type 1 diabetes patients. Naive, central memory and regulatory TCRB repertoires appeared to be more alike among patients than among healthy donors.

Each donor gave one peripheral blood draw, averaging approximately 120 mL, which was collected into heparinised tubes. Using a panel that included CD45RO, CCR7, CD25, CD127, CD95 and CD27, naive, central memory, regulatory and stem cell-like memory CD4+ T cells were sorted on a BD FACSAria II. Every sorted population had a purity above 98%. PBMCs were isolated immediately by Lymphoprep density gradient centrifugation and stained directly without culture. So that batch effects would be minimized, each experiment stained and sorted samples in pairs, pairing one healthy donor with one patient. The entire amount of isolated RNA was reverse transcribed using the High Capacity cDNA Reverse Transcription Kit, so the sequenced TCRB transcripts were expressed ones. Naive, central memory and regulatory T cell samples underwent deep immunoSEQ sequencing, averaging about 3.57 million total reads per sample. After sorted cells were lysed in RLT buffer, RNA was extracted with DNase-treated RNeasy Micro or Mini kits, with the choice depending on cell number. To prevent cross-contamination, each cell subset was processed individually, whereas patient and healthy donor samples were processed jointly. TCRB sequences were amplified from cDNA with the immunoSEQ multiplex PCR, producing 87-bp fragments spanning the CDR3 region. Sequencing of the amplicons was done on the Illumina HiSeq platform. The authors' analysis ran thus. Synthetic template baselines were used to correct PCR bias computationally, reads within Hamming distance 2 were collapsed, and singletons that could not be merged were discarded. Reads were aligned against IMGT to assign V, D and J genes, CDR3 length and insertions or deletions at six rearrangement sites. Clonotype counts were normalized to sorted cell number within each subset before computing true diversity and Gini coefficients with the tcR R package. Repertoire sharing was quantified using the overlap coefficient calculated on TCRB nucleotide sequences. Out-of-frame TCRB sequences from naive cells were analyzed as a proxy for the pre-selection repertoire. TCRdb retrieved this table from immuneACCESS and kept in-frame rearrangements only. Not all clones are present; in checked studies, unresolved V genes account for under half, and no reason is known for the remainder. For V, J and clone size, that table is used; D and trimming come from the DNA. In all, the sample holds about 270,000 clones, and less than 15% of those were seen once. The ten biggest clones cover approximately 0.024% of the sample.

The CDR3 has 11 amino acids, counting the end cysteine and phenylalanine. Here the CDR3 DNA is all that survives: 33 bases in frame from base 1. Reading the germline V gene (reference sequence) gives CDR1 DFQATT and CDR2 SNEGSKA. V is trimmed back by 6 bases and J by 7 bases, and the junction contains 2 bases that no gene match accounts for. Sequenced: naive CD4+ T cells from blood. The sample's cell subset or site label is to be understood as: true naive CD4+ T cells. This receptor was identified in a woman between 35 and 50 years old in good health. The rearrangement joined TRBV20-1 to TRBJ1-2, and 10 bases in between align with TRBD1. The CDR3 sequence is CSAGQGSGYTF. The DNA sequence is TGCAGTGCGGGACAGGGGTCTGGCTACACCTTC.